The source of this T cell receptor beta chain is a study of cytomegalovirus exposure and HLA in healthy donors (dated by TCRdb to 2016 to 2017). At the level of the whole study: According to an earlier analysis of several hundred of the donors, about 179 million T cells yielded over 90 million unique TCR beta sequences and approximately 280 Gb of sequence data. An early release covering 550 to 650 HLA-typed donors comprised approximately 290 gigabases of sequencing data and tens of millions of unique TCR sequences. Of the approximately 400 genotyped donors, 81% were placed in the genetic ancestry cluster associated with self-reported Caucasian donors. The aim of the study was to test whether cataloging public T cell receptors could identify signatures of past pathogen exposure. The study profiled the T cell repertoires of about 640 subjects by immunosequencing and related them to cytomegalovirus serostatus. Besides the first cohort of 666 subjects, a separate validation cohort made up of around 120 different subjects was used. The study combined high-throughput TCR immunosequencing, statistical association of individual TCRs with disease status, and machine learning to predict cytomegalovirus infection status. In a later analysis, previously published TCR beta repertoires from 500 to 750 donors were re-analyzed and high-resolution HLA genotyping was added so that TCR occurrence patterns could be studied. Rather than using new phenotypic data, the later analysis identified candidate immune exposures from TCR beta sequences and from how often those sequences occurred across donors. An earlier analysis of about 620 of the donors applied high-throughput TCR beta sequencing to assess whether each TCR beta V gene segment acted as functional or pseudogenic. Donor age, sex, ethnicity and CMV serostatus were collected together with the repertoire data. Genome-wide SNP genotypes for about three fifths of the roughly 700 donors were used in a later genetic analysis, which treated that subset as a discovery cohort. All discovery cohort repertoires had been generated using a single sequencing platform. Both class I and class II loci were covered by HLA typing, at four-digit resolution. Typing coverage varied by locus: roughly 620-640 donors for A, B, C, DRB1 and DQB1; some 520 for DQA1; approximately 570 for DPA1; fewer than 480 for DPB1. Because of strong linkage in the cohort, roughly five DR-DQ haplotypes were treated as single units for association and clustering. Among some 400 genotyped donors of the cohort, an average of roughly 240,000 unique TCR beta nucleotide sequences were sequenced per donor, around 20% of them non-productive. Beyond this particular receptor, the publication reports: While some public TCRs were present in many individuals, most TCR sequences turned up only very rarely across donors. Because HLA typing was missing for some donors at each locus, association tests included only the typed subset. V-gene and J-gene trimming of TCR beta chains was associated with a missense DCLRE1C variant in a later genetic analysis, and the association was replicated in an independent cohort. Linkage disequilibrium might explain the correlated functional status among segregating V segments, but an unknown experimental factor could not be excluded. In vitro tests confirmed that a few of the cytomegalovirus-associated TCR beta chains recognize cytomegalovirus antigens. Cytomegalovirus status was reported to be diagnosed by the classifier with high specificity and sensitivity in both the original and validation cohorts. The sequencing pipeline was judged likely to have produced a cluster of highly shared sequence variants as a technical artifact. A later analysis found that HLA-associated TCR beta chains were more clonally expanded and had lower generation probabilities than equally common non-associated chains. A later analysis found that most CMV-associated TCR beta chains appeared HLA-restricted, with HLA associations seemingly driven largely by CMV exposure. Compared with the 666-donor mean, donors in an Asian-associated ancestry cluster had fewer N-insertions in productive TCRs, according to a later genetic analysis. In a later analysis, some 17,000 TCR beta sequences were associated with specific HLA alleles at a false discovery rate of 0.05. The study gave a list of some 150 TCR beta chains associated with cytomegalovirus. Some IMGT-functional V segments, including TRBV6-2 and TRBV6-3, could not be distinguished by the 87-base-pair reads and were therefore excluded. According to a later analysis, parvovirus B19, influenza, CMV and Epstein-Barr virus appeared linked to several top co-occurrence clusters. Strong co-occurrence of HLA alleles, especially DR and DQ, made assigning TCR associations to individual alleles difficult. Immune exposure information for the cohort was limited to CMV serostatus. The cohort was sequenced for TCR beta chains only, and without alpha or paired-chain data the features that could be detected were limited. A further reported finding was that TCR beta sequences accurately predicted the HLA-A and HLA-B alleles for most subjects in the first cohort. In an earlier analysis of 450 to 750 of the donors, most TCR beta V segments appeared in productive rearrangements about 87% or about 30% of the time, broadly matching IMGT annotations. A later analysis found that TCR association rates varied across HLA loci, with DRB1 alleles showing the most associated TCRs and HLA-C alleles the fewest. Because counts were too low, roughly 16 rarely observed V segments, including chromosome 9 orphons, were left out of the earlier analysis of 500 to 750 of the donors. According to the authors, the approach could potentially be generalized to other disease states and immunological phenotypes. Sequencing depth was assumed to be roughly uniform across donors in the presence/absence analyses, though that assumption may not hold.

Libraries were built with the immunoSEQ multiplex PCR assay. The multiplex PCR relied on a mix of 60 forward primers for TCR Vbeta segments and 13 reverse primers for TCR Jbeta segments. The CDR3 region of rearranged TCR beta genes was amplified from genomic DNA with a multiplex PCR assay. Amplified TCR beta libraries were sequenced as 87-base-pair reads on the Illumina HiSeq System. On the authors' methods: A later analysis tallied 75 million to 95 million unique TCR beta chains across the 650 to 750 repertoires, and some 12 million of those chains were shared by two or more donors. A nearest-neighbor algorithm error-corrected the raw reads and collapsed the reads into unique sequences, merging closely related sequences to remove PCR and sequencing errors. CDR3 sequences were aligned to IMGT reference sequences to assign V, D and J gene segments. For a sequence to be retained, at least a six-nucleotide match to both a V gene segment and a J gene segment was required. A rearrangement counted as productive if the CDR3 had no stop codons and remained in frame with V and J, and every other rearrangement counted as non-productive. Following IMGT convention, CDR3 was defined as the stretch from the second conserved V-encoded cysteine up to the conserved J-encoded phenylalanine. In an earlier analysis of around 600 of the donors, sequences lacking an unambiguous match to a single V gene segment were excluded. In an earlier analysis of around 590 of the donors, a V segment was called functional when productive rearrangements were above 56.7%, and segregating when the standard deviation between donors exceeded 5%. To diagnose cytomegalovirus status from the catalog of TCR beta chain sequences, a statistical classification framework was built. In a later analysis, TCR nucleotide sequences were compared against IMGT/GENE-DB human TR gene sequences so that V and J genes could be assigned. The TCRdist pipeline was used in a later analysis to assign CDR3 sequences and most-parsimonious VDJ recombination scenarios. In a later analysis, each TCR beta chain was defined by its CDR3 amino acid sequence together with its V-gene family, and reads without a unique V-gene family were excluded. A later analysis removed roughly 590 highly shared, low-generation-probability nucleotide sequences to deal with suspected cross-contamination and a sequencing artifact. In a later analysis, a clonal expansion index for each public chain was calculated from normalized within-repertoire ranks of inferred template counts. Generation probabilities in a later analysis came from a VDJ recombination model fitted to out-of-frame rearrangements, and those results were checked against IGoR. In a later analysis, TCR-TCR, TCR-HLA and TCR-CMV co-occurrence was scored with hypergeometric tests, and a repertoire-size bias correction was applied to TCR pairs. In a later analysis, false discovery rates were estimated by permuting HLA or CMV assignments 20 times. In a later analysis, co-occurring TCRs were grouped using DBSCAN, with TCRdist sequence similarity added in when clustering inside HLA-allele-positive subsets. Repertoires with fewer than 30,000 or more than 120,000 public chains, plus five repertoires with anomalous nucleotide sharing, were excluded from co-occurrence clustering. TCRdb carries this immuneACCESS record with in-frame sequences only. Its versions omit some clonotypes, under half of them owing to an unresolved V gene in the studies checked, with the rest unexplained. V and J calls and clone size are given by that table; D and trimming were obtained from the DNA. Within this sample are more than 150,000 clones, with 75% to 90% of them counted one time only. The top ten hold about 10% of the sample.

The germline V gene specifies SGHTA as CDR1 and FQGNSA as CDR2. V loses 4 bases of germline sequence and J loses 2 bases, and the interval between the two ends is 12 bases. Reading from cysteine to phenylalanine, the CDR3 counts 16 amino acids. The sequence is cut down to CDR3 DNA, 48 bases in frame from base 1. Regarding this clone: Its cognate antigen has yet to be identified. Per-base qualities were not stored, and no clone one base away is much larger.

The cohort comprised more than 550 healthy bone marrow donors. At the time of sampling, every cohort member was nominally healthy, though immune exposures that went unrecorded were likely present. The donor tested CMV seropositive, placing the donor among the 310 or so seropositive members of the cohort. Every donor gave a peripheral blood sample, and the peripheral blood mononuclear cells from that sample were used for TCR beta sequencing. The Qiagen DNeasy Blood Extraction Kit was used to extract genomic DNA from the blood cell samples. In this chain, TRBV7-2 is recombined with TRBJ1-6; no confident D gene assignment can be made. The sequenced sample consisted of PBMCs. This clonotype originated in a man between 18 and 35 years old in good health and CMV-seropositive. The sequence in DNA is TGTGCCAGCAGCTCCGGGGATCTCACCTATAATTCACCCCTCCACTTT. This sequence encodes CASSSGDLTYNSPLHF.